These 23 T cell receptor beta chains came from one sample sequenced in a study of STAT5B mutations in CD4+ large granular lymphocyte leukemia. Some clones are missing from TCRdb's copy, which holds only in-frame ones; the method was immunoSEQ multiplex PCR. The repertoire includes some 34,000 clones, about 70% of them detected once, and about 2.3% sits in the top ten. Input material: CD4+ T cells from blood buffy coats. The receptors shown here come from a human donor in good health.

CDR3 in amino acids: CASSVRGQTGNTIYF. The CDR3 DNA is TGTGCCAGCAGCGTACGGGGTCAGACTGGAAACACCATATATTTT. V gene TRBV9 combines with J gene TRBJ1-3; D unclear. The CDR3 has 15 residues. CDR1 is SGDLS, CDR2 YYNGEE, per germline. The V and J ends lost 1 base and 2 bases respectively, with 10 bases between them.

The V gene is TRBV27, the J gene TRBJ1-1; the D gene is possibly TRBD1 (6 bases). Between the trimmed V and J ends, which lost 5 bases and 11 bases, there was a span of 18 bases. The CDR3 contains 13 residues. Germline V gene data show CDR1 as MNHEY and CDR2 as SMNVEV (reference sequence). The CDR3 loop reads CASSGAGEMRAFF. CDR3 DNA: TGTGCCAGCAGTGGGGCAGGGGAGATGAGGGCTTTCTTT.

The chain has TRBV6-1 and TRBJ1-1; 7 nucleotides align to TRBD1. Unmatched junction bases numbered 6, after V lost 1 base and J lost 1 base. The length of the CDR3 is 16 residues. Germline lookup yields CDR1 MNHNS and CDR2 SASEGT. The CDR3 here is CASSEGMGQRNTEAFF. The CDR3 nucleotides are TGTGCCAGCAGTGAAGGGATGGGACAGAGGAACACTGAAGCTTTCTTT.

The V gene is TRBV7-2, the J gene TRBJ1-1; D perhaps matches TRBD1 (5 bases). The germline V gene encodes CDR1 SGHTA and CDR2 FQGNSA. This CDR3 is 15 amino acids long. The V gene lost 3 bases and the J gene lost 0 bases, with 11 bases spanning the gap. CDR3 bases: TGTGCCAGCAGCTTCTTTAGGGGACTGAACACTGAAGCTTTCTTT. Translated: CASSFFRGLNTEAFF. The variable domain in full, completed from reference TRBV7-2 and TRBJ1-1, reads GAGVSQSPSNKVTEKGKDVELRCDPISGHTALYWYRQSLGQGLEFLIYFQGNSAPDKSGLPSDRFSAERTGGSVSTLTIQRTQQEDSAVYLCASSFFRGLNTEAFFGQGTRLTVV.

The chain carries TRBV5-1 and TRBJ2-1; D is perhaps TRBD2 (5 bases). The V gene lost 0 bases and the J gene lost 8 bases, with 15 bases spanning the gap. The CDR3 is made up of 15 amino acids. CDR1 is SGHRS, CDR2 YFSETQ, per germline. The CDR3 here is CASSLDPAAGDEQFF. The CDR3 DNA reads as TGCGCCAGCAGCTTGGACCCGGCAGCCGGGGATGAGCAGTTCTTC. Together with reference TRBV5-1 and TRBJ2-1, the CDR3 gives the full variable domain: KAGVTQTPRYLIKTRGQQVTLSCSPISGHRSVSWYQQTPGQGLQFLFEYFSETQRNKGNFPGRFSGRQFSNSRSEMNVSTLELGDSALYLCASSLDPAAGDEQFFGPGTRLTVL.

This clone was seen only a few times. The chain links TRBV6-5 to TRBJ2-7; a possible D gene is TRBD1 (6 bases). Germline V gene sequence: CDR1 MNHEY, CDR2 SVGAGI. The CDR3 sequence is 12 residues long. With 6 bases removed from V and 3 bases from J, the gap between germline ends came to 9 bases. The CDR3 nucleotides read TGTGCCAGCAGCCCCAGGGGCTACGAGCAGTACTTC. It translates to CASSPRGYEQYF.

This clone was found a few times. The gene calls are TRBV30 and TRBJ2-1, with 10 bases aligning to TRBD2. CDR3 length: 14 residues. J was trimmed by 14 bases and V by 0 bases; bases with no gene match: 10. Germline V gives CDR1 GTSNPN, CDR2 SVGIG (reference sequence). CDR3 coding DNA: TGTGCCTGGAGTGTAGGGGTAGCGGGAGGCGAGAAGTTCTTC. It translates to CAWSVGVAGGEKFF.

The J gene is TRBJ2-3, the V gene TRBV5-1, with TRBD2 matching over 9 bases. With 0 bases clipped from V and 0 bases from J, the junction kept 2 bases outside the gene matches. Germline loops: CDR1 SGHRS, CDR2 YFSETQ. CDR3 length: 16 residues. In DNA form, the CDR3 reads TGCGCCAGCAGCTTGGAGAGCGGGGGGAGCACAGATACGCAGTATTTT. Amino acids: CASSLESGGSTDTQYF.

This clone was seen a handful of times. The genes are TRBV29-1 and TRBJ1-4; 7 bases fit TRBD1. Germline-derived CDR1 and CDR2 are SQVTM and ANQGSEA. This CDR3 is 13 amino acids long. The V gene end was trimmed by 5 bases and the J gene end by 8 bases; junction bases not matched to a gene: 8. In DNA, the CDR3 is TGCAGCGTTCTCCGACAGGGCGGCGAAAAACTGTTTTTT. This codes for CSVLRQGGEKLFF.

This CDR3 reads CASSRAAGGNYEQYF. The CDR3 DNA follows: TGTGCCAGTAGTAGGGCAGCGGGAGGAAACTACGAGCAGTACTTC. The rearrangement uses TRBV19 and TRBJ2-7, with 9 bases lining up with TRBD2. CDR3 length equals 15 residues. The germline V gene has CDR1 LNHDA and CDR2 SQIVND (reference sequence). V lost 4 bases, J lost 3 bases, and 7 bases stayed unmatched.

V usage is TRBV25-1 and J usage is TRBJ2-5; D might be TRBD1 or TRBD2, each matching 6 bases. CDR3 length: 16 residues. V shed 0 bases and J shed 2 bases, with 13 bases lying between them. Germline lookup yields CDR1 MGHDK and CDR2 SYGVNS. The CDR3 bases are TGTGCCAGCAGTGAATACTCGTCGGGGGCACAAGAGACCCAGTACTTC. Translation gives CASSEYSSGAQETQYF. Combining the CDR3 with reference TRBV25-1 and TRBJ2-5 gives the whole variable domain EADIYQTPRYLVIGTGKKITLECSQTMGHDKMYWYQQDPGMELHLIHYSYGVNSTEKGDLSSESTVSRIRTEHFPLTLESARPSHTSQYLCASSEYSSGAQETQYFGPGTRLLVL.

The genes are TRBV7-9 and TRBJ1-1, with 9 bases that match TRBD1. This CDR3 is 14 amino acids long. V lost 4 bases to trimming and J lost 1 base; unmatched junction nucleotides: 1. Germline V gives CDR1 SEHNR, CDR2 FQNEAQ (reference sequence). The CDR3 DNA follows: TGTGCCAGCAGCTCGACAGGGGGGAACACTGAAGCTTTCTTT. Residues: CASSSTGGNTEAFF. The entire variable domain, with the rest obtained from reference TRBV7-9 and TRBJ1-1, is as follows: DTGVSQNPRHKITKRGQNVTFRCDPISEHNRLYWYRQTLGQGPEFLTYFQNEAQLEKSRLLSDRFSAERPKGSFSTLEIQRTEQGDSAMYLCASSSTGGNTEAFFGQGTRLTVV.

This rearrangement joins TRBV5-5 to TRBJ1-2; D is unresolved. Germline values: CDR1 SGHKS, CDR2 YYEKEE (reference sequence). V dropped 9 bases and J dropped 0 bases, with 12 bases sitting between them. The CDR3 is 13 residues long. The CDR3 here is CATGRGTNYGYTF. The CDR3 nucleotides are TGTGCCACAGGACGGGGAACTAACTATGGCTACACCTTC. Based on the CDR3 plus reference TRBV5-5 and TRBJ1-2, the full variable domain is DAGVTQSPTHLIKTRGQQVTLRCSPISGHKSVSWYQQVLGQGPQFIFQYYEKEERGRGNFPDRFSARQFPNYSSELNVNALLLGDSALYLCATGRGTNYGYTFGSGTRLTVV.

V usage is TRBV14 and J usage is TRBJ1-2; D remains ambiguous. Germline CDR1 reads SGHDN; CDR2 reads FVKESK. The germline V and J ends were trimmed by 1 base and 6 bases, with 15 bases remaining between them. The CDR3 is made up of 15 amino acids. The CDR3 protein is CASSQGLSYSNGYTF. CDR3 DNA sequence: TGTGCCAGCAGCCAAGGCCTGTCTTATTCGAATGGCTACACCTTC.

This clone was counted a few times. V gene TRBV14 combines with J gene TRBJ2-7; D unresolved. The CDR3 has 13 amino acids. Between the trimmed V and J ends, which lost 2 bases and 2 bases, there was a span of 7 bases. Germline V gene sequence: CDR1 SGHDN, CDR2 FVKESK. Written as DNA, the CDR3 is TGTGCCAGCAGCCAAACTAAACCCTACGAGCAGTACTTC. It is translated as CASSQTKPYEQYF.

The rearrangement uses TRBV6-5 and TRBJ2-3; D gene ambiguous. Germline values: CDR1 MNHEY, CDR2 SVGAGI. This CDR3 contains 15 residues. Deletions cut 4 bases from V and 0 bases from J, with 11 bases between. The CDR3 bases are TGTGCCAGCAGTTTAGGACCACCCAGCACAGATACGCAGTATTTT. Its translation is CASSLGPPSTDTQYF.

The V gene is TRBV27, the J gene TRBJ2-6; D possibly corresponds to TRBD2 (5 bases). The CDR3 has 16 amino acids. The germline V gene has CDR1 MNHEY and CDR2 SMNVEV (reference sequence). The V and J ends lost 8 bases and 0 bases respectively, with 14 bases between them. The chain's CDR3 is CASSGGLLSGANVLTF. DNA for the CDR3: TGTGCCAGCTCCGGAGGTCTCCTCTCTGGGGCCAACGTCCTGACTTTC.

The V call is TRBV6-6, the J call TRBJ2-3, with TRBD1 matching over 7 bases. CDR3 length: 15 residues. Germline assignment: CDR1 MNHNY and CDR2 SVGAGI (reference sequence). With V trimmed by 6 bases and J by 1 base, 7 bases remained unmatched. Written as DNA, the CDR3 is TGTGCCAGCAGGCGCACAGGGGCTCGCACAGATACGCAGTATTTT. Translating it yields CASRRTGARTDTQYF.

The V gene is TRBV30, the J gene TRBJ2-7; D tentatively reads TRBD1 or TRBD2 (6 bases each). The CDR3 covers 15 residues. Germline CDR1 and CDR2: GTSNPN and SVGIG (reference sequence). V lost 3 bases, J lost 4 bases, and 19 bases lay in between. CDR3 amino acids: CAWSAGLGGQYEQYF. CDR3 DNA: TGTGCCTGGAGCGCCGGACTGGGGGGCCAGTACGAGCAGTACTTC.

This chain joins TRBV19 and TRBJ1-1, with unresolved D. V gave up 4 bases and J gave up 5 bases, with 11 bases separating them. This CDR3 region has 13 residues. CDR1 LNHDA and CDR2 SQIVND come from the germline V gene (reference sequence). The CDR3 DNA follows: TGTGCCAGTAGTACGATCACCGAGACTGAAGCTTTCTTT. Translation: CASSTITETEAFF. Full variable domain (rest looked up from reference TRBV19 and TRBJ1-1): DGGITQSPKYLFRKEGQNVTLSCEQNLNHDAMYWYRQDPGQGLRLIYYSQIVNDFQKGDIAEGYSVSREKKESFPLTVTSAQKNPTAFYLCASSTITETEAFFGQGTRLTVV.

The chain uses TRBV7-9 and TRBJ2-5; D unclear. Trimming removed 2 bases at V and 2 bases at J, with 6 bases between. Germline V gene lookup returns CDR1 SEHNR and CDR2 FQNEAQ (reference sequence). The CDR3 covers 13 residues. CDR3 sequence: CASSLRGQETQYF. CDR3 coding DNA: TGTGCCAGCAGCTTACGAGGTCAAGAGACCCAGTACTTC.

DNA for the CDR3: TGTGCCAGCAGTTCAGGGGTCCACGAGCAGTACTTC. Its translation is CASSSGVHEQYF. The rearrangement joins TRBV28 to TRBJ2-7; weak D call: TRBD1 (6 bases). The ends were cut back, 4 bases at V and 5 bases at J, with 9 bases in the middle. This CDR3 spans 12 amino acids. The germline V gene encodes CDR1 MDHEN and CDR2 SYDVKM.

Here the CDR3 DNA reads TGTGCCAGCAGCCAGGGGGCGCTTCCTGAAGCTTTCTTT. Protein product: CASSQGALPEAFF. The J gene is TRBJ1-1, the V gene TRBV5-4, with 8 bases identical to TRBD1. Germline assignment: CDR1 SGHNT and CDR2 YYREEE (reference sequence). The CDR3 has 13 residues. The V gene end was trimmed by 4 bases and the J gene end by 6 bases; junction bases not matched to a gene: 5. The full variable domain, rest sourced from reference TRBV5-4 and TRBJ1-1, is ETGVTQSPTHLIKTRGQQVTLRCSSQSGHNTVSWYQQALGQGPQFIFQYYREEENGRGNFPPRFSGLQFPNYSSELNVNALELDDSALYLCASSQGALPEAFFGQGTRLTVV.